The T cell receptor (beta chain) described here comes from a study of beta chain features in type 1 diabetes (dated by TCRdb to the late 2010s). Study-wide context: Patients and healthy donors did not differ in mean age, gender distribution, total cell number or subset yield. A total of 107,917,701 sorted cells were examined across all samples, and RNA yield correlated strongly with the number of cells per subset. In the study, TCRB repertoires of sorted circulating CD4+ T cell subsets from recently diagnosed type 1 diabetes patients were compared with those of matched healthy donors. Regulatory and stem cell-like memory subsets were obtained from only 8 patients and roughly eight healthy donors, while naive and central memory subsets were obtained from all 28 donors.

In regard to this clone: There is no known antigen for this receptor. One base away there is no much larger clone; base qualities are not given.

Overall study outcomes, separate from this receptor: Because cDNA rather than genomic DNA was sequenced, highly expressing activated cells could have been over-represented, although no difference in activation and CD3 levels was found between groups. In all four CD4+ subsets, TCRB CDR3 length was moderately but significantly shorter in type 1 diabetes patients. The naive, central memory and regulatory TCRB repertoires appeared to resemble one another more closely among patients than among healthy donors. PCR might favor shorter templates, but patient and control samples were amplified and corrected together, so any skew would affect both groups equally. Patients with type 1 diabetes made fewer insertions and deleted more nucleotides at VDJ recombination sites, implying thymic rearrangement abnormalities. Because the HLA sub-analyses included only small numbers of individuals, any influence of HLA type on TCRB rearrangement was left unresolved.

Each donor gave one peripheral blood draw, about 110 mL on average, collected into heparinised tubes. A BD FACSAria II was used to sort naive, central memory, regulatory and stem cell-like memory CD4+ T cells with a panel that included CD45RO, CCR7, CD25, CD127, CD95 and CD27. All sorted populations exceeded 95% purity. PBMCs were separated immediately by Lymphoprep density gradient centrifugation and were stained directly, without being cultured. So that batch effects would be minimized, each experiment stained and sorted samples in pairs, pairing one healthy donor with one patient. The High Capacity cDNA Reverse Transcription Kit was used to reverse transcribe all of the isolated RNA, meaning that expressed TCRB transcripts were what got sequenced. Deep immunoSEQ sequencing was applied to naive, central memory and regulatory T cell samples, giving an average of roughly 3.6 million total reads per sample. After sorted cells were lysed in RLT buffer, RNA was extracted with DNase-treated RNeasy Micro or Mini kits, with the choice depending on cell number. Each cell subset was processed separately to prevent cross-contamination, with patient and healthy donor samples processed together. The immunoSEQ multiplex PCR was used to amplify TCRB sequences from cDNA, generating 87-bp fragments that spanned the CDR3 region. Sequencing of the amplicons was done on the Illumina HiSeq platform. From the authors' description of their analysis: Synthetic template baselines were used to correct PCR bias computationally, reads within Hamming distance 2 were collapsed together, and singletons that could not be merged were discarded. Reads were aligned to IMGT to assign V, D and J genes, CDR3 length, and insertions or deletions at six rearrangement sites. Within each subset, clonotype counts were normalized to sorted cell number, and only after that were true diversity and Gini coefficients computed with the tcR R package. The overlap coefficient, calculated on TCRB nucleotide sequences, was used to measure repertoire sharing. Out-of-frame TCRB sequences from naive cells were analyzed to stand in for the pre-selection repertoire. The clones in this table, taken by TCRdb from immuneACCESS, are in-frame only. Not every clone is retained; where verified, under half of the shortfall comes from an unresolved V gene, and the cause of the rest is unknown. V, J and clone size were drawn from that table, and D and trimming were deduced from the DNA. For this sample there are 600,000 to 700,000 clones; approximately 13% appear just once. The ten largest clonotypes hold around 0.12% of the sample.

V trim: 4 bases; J trim: 8 bases; unmatched bases: 6. Via the germline V gene, CDR1 is LGHNA and CDR2 YSLEER. The CDR3 covers 14 residues, taking in both the cysteine and the phenylalanine. The read is trimmed to its CDR3 DNA, 42 bases read in frame from base 1. The receptor chain draws on TRBV4-3 and TRBJ2-1, with 9 junctional bases fitting TRBD1. Sequences were obtained from naive CD4+ T cells from blood. Reading the label with the study, this specimen's cell subset or site is: true naive CD4+ T cells. The receptor was isolated from a man aged 30 to 39 with type 1 diabetes. Here is the DNA: TGCGCCAGCAGCCTTCGGGGACAGGGAGATGAGCAGTTCTTC. Its protein reads: CASSLRGQGDEQFF.